The present T cell receptor (beta chain) was sequenced within a study of blood T cells in healthy people across ages. The CDR3 runs to 15 residues. V lost 0 bases and J 3 bases, leaving 11 bases between the germline ends. Germline V gene data show CDR1 as LGHNT and CDR2 as FRNRAP. Next came a second PCR, run for 7 to 11 cycles, which used a sample-barcoded 5' primer along with a J-beta primer mix. MiXCR, run by TCRdb on the 5' RACE reads, gives a single entry per CDR3 protein. The sample carries 1 million or so distinct CDR3 sequences, around 25% recorded once. The same data also contributed to another study, on T cells of mothers and their children.

The chain links TRBV12-5 to TRBJ2-5, with D possibly matching TRBD1 (6 bases). This receptor was taken from a girl aged 2 to 9 in good health. The sequenced sample consisted of blood. The CDR3 bases are TGTGCTAGTGGTTTGGTAAATCGGACAGAAGAGACCCAGTACTTC. Its protein product is CASGLVNRTEETQYF.